This T cell receptor (beta chain) was obtained from a study of blood T cell repertoires in COVID-19. Original processing notes: Amplification from reference gene primers served as the basis for estimated nucleated cell counts. Profiling relied on immunoSEQ multiplex PCR, and the TCRdb table lists in-frame clones only, not all of them. The V and J calls and the clone size are those of that table, but D and trimming were determined from the DNA. The data show around 450,000 clones, with nearly 90% seen just once and over 1.5% held by the top ten. Trimming removed 0 bases from V and 8 bases from J; junction bases left unmatched: 5. In germline, CDR1 is SGHRS, CDR2 YFSETQ. The CDR3 has 14 amino acids.

The rearrangement links TRBV5-1 to TRBJ1-2; 9 bases map to TRBD1. The clonotype was recovered from a woman between 18 and 29 years old with acute COVID-19. Sequencing was done on a sample of PBMCs or T cells enriched from blood (not recorded which). Here the CDR3 DNA reads TGCGCCAGCAGCTTGGTCGGGACAGGGAACGGCTACACCTTC. Protein product: CASSLVGTGNGYTF.